These 3 T cell receptor beta chains share one sample of origin, sequenced in a study of blood T cell repertoires in COVID-19. Here immunoSEQ multiplex PCR was the method, and the copy in TCRdb shows in-frame clones only, minus some. This sample has approximately 260,000 clones, with 89% found just once. Sequencing was carried out using peripheral blood. The receptors were gathered from a middle-aged woman who had recovered from COVID-19.

CDR3 bases: TGTGCCAGCAGCTTATCCCACACAGATACGCAGTATTTT. Amino acids: CASSLSHTDTQYF. The chain couples TRBV11-1 to TRBJ2-3; D gene ambiguous. Trimming shortened V by 2 bases and J by 2 bases, and 5 bases separated the two germline ends. Germline CDR1 reads SGHAT; CDR2 reads FQDESV (reference sequence). The CDR3 is 13 residues long.

Here the CDR3 reads CASSLLAISYNEQFF. CDR3 in DNA: TGTGCCAGCTCCCTCCTCGCGATCTCCTACAATGAGCAGTTCTTC. This chain connects TRBV18 to TRBJ2-1; no clear D. The V gene's germline CDR1 is KGHSH and CDR2 LQKENI. The CDR3 sequence is 15 residues long. Trimming pared 6 bases from V and 0 bases from J, leaving 12 bases between.

CDR3 DNA sequence: TGTGCCTGGAGTGTACTACGGGAAAAACTGTTTTTT. The encoded protein is CAWSVLREKLFF. The V and J genes are TRBV30 and TRBJ1-4; D gene uncertain. This CDR3 has 12 amino acids. Germline V CDR1 and CDR2: GTSNPN, SVGIG (reference sequence). Between the trimmed V and J ends, which lost 0 bases and 8 bases, there was a span of 7 bases.